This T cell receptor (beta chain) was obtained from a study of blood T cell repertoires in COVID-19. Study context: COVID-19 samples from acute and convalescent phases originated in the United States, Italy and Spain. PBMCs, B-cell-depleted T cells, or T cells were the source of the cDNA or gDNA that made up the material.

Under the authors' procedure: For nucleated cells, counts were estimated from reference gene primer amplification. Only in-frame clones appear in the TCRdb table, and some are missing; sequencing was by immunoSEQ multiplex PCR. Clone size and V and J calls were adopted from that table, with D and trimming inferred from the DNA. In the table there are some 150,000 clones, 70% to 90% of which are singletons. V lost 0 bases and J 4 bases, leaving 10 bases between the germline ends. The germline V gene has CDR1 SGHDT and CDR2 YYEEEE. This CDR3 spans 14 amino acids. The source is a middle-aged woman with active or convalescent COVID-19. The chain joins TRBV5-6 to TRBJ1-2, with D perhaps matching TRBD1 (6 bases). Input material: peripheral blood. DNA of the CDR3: TGTGCCAGCAGCTTGGAACAGGGAGCCTATGGCTACACCTTC. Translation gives CASSLEQGAYGYTF.